This TCR beta chain was captured in a study of blood T cell repertoires in COVID-19 (dated by TCRdb to about 2020). Context from the whole study: Samples from collaborators originated in the United States, Italy and Spain and spanned both the acute and convalescent phases of COVID-19. The dataset comprised deeply sampled blood TCRbeta repertoires from subjects exposed to, actively infected with, or recovered from COVID-19. A de-identified subject ID, COVID-19 status, age in years and sex were almost always included in the sample metadata. Where HLA class I and class II types were available, the types were taken from metadata supplied by the sample provider, not from assay-based typing. Samples came from the ongoing ImmuneRACE study (first 160 participants) plus 1,254 subjects from 6 global collaborators. The prospective study material was composed of cDNA or gDNA derived from T cells, B-cell-depleted T cells, or PBMCs. The repertoires were released in a freely available public database meant as a resource for research on the immune response to SARS-CoV-2. On the study overall, not on this receptor specifically: How much clinical and demographic metadata was included differed by source and by participant, and the metadata was provided uncurated.

CDR1 LNHDA and CDR2 SQIVND are derived from the germline V gene (reference sequence). Trimming takes 5 bases from V and 1 base from J, and the germline ends sit 12 bases apart. Measured from the cysteine to the phenylalanine, the CDR3 is 15 residues long. Only the CDR3 part of the read is kept: 45 bases, read in frame from the first base. The collaborating institutions used their own protocols to collect whole blood in K2EDTA tubes. For TCRbeta analysis, collaborators shipped samples in one of three forms: frozen whole blood, isolated PBMCs, or DNA extracted from either of those sample types. This clone was seen only once. Its antigen target is currently unknown. No clone much larger than this one lies a single base away; base qualities are absent. The immunoSEQ Assay, a bias-controlled multiplex PCR, was used to amplify TCRbeta CDR3 regions from genomic DNA. The authors processed their data as follows. Nucleated cell counts per sample were estimated from amplification of reference gene primers within the assay. Sequence reads were collapsed and filtered to measure the absolute abundance of every unique TCRbeta CDR3 rearrangement. For each sample, productive Simpson clonality was calculated as the square root of Simpson's diversity index over productive rearrangements. TCRdb took this table from immuneACCESS and kept in-frame rearrangements with V and J called. Such tables lack part of the clones; where checked against another copy, unresolved V genes explain under half of the gap, and the rest is unexplained. V and J calls and clone size come straight from that table; D and trimming were deduced from the DNA. A total of 210,000 or so clones appear in this sample, around four fifths of them only once. Roughly 2.9% of the sample rests with the top ten.

What was sequenced was peripheral blood. The chain links TRBV19 with TRBJ1-5; TRBD1 is a possible D gene, resting on 5 matching bases. The clonotype originates from a man in his forties or fifties with active or convalescent COVID-19. The sequenced DNA is TGTGCCAGTAGTTCAGGGAGGGAAAGCAATCAGCCCCAGCATTTT. It translates to CASSSGRESNQPQHF.